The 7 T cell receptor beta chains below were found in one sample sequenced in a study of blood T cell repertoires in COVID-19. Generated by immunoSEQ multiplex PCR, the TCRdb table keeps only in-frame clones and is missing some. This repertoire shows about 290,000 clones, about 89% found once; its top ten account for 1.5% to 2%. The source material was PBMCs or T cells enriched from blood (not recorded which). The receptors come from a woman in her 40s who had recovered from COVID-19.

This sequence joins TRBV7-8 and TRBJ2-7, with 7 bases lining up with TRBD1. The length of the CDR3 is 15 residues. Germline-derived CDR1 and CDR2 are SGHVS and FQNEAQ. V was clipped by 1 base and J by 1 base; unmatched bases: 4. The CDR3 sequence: CASSLGGTDSYEQYF. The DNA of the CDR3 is TGTGCCAGCAGCTTAGGGGGGACAGATTCCTACGAGCAGTACTTC.

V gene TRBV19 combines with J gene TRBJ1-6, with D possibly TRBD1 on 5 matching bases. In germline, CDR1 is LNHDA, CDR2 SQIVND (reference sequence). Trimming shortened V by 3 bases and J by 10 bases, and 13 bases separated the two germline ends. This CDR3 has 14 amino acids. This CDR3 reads CASSIGEGRSPLHF. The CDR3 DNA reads TGTGCCAGTAGTATCGGGGAGGGGAGATCACCCCTCCACTTT.

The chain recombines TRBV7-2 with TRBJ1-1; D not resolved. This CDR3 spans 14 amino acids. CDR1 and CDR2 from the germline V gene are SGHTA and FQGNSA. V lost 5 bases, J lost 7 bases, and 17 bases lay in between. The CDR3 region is CASSQAGTPLEAFF. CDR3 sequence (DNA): TGTGCCAGCAGCCAAGCAGGAACACCCCTTGAAGCTTTCTTT.

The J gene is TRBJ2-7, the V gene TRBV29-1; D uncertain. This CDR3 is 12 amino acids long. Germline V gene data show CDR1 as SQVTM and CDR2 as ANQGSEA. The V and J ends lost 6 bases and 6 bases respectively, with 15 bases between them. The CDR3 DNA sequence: TGCAGCGTGCAAGCCAGGTTTGCCGAGCAGTACTTC. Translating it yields CSVQARFAEQYF.

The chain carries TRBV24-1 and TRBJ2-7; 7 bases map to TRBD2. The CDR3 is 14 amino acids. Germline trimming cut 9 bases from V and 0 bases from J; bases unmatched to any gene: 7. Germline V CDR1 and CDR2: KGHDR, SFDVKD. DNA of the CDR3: TGTGCCACCGGGGAGCTAGCGGACTCCTACGAGCAGTACTTC. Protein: CATGELADSYEQYF.

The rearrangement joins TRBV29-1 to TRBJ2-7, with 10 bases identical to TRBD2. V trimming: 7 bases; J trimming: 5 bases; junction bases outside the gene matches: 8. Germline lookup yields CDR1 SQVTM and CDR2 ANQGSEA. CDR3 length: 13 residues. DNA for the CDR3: TGCAGCGCAGAGGGAACTAGCGGGAACGAGCAGTACTTC. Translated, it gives CSAEGTSGNEQYF.

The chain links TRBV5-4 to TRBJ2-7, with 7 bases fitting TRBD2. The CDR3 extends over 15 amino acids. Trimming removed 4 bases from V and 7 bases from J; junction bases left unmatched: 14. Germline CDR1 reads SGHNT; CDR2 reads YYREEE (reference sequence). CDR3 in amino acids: CASSRPLAPPGEQYF. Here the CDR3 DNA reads TGTGCCAGCAGCCGCCCACTAGCGCCTCCGGGAGAGCAGTACTTC.